This T cell receptor beta chain was found in a study of Ad26.COV2.S vaccination and SARS-CoV-2 variants. The wider study: Enrollment placed the donor in the COV1001 Ad26.COV2.S trial arm. Dosing was one shot or two shots 56 days apart.

The treatment: about 20 received Ad26.COV2.S at low or high dose, single or two shots; a few received placebo; per-sample allocation not given. Samples were taken on day 63 after the first vaccine or placebo injection. It was Wuhan-strain SARS-CoV-2 spike that the Ad26 vaccine vector expressed. Sequenced by immunoSEQ multiplex PCR; TCRdb stores in-frame clones only, minus some. The sample has around 380,000 clones; around 85% are singletons. Germline lookup yields CDR1 LNHDA and CDR2 SQIVND (reference sequence). The V end lost 0 bases, the J end lost 6 bases, and 6 bases lay between the germline ends. This CDR3 has 13 amino acids.

This receptor was taken from a person aged 18-65 years who received the Ad26.COV2.S COVID-19 vaccine or a placebo. The chain carries TRBV19 and TRBJ1-5, with unresolved D. This specimen consisted of peripheral blood, obtained in a trial of Ad26.COV2.S vaccine versus placebo. The CDR3 is CASSIDLGQPQHF. The CDR3 DNA sequence: TGTGCCAGTAGTATAGATTTAGGTCAGCCCCAGCATTTT.